These 17 T cell receptor beta chains originate from one sample sequenced in a study of CD8+CD57+ T cells in acquired aplastic anemia. The TCR beta profiling, which covered VDJ combination and CDR3 sequence, was carried out using genomic DNA as the template. TCRdb ran MiXCR on the reads and lists one entry per CDR3 protein. The sample includes about 98,000 distinct CDR3 sequences, roughly 70% seen only once; the top ten take less than 75%. Before being chosen for sequencing, patients had shown CD8+CD57+ cell expansion by flow cytometry. Specimen: sorted CD4+, CD8+, or CD8+CD57+ T cells (not recorded which) from PBMCs. The receptor source for this set is a human donor with aplastic anemia.

The J gene is TRBJ1-1, the V gene TRBV2; 9 bases match TRBD1. The CDR3 length is 18 residues. The germline V gene encodes CDR1 SNHLY and CDR2 FYNNEI. The V segment lost 3 bases and the J segment 2 bases; nucleotides outside the gene matches: 13. In DNA, the CDR3 is TGTGCCAGCAGTGATCCGGGACAGGGAACCAGAGGAAACACTGAAGCTTTCTTT. Translation gives CASSDPGQGTRGNTEAFF. Full variable domain (rest looked up from reference TRBV2 and TRBJ1-1): EPEVTQTPSHQVTQMGQEVILRCVPISNHLYFYWYRQILGQKVEFLVSFYNNEISEKSEIFDDQFSVERPDGSNFTLKIRSTKLEDSAMYFCASSDPGQGTRGNTEAFFGQGTRLTVV.

The chain links TRBV7-8 to TRBJ2-2, with D possibly being TRBD1 or TRBD2 (5 bases each). Trimming stripped 2 bases from V and 0 bases from J, with 13 bases between. Germline CDR1 is SGHVS and CDR2 is FQNEAQ. CDR3 length equals 17 residues. CDR3 residues: CASSLTSGTSNTGELFF. The CDR3 DNA sequence: TGTGCCAGCAGCTTAACCTCCGGGACCTCGAACACCGGGGAGCTGTTTTTT.

This rearrangement joins TRBV7-3 to TRBJ2-2; D possibly corresponds to TRBD2 (5 bases). Germline lookup yields CDR1 SGHTA and CDR2 FQGTGA. The CDR3 length is 13 residues. V gave up 5 bases and J gave up 7 bases, with 11 bases separating them. CDR3 nucleotide sequence: TGTGCCAGCAGCCCCCTGGCGGGCGGGGAGCTGTTTTTT. Its translation is CASSPLAGGELFF. The full variable domain, rest sourced from reference TRBV7-3 and TRBJ2-2, is GAGVSQTPSNKVTEKGKYVELRCDPISGHTALYWYRQSLGQGPEFLIYFQGTGAADDSGLPNDRFFAVRPEGSVSTLKIQRTERGDSAVYLCASSPLAGGELFFGEGSRLTVL.

In its sample, this clonotype was seen once. This sequence joins TRBV5-1 and TRBJ2-2; either TRBD1 or TRBD2 may supply D (6 bases each). This CDR3 is 14 amino acids long. V lost 9 bases, J lost 6 bases, and 18 bases lay in between. The germline gives CDR1 SGHRS, CDR2 YFSETQ. CDR3 region: CATSGGGSAGELFF. DNA for the CDR3: TGCGCCACTTCCGGGGGCGGTAGCGCCGGGGAGCTGTTTTTT.

The V and J genes are TRBV5-1 and TRBJ1-5; D might be TRBD1 (5 bases). Germline V CDR1 and CDR2: SGHRS, YFSETQ. V lost 3 bases and J 3 bases, leaving 13 bases between the germline ends. CDR3 length: 15 amino acids. The chain's CDR3 is CASSSGTADNQPQHF. The CDR3 DNA reads TGCGCCAGCAGCTCCGGGACGGCAGACAATCAGCCCCAGCATTTT.

This chain links TRBV7-9 with TRBJ1-2; a possible D gene is TRBD1 (5 bases). Per germline, CDR1 SEHNR and CDR2 FQNEAQ (reference sequence). This CDR3 is 13 amino acids long. The V end was cut by 5 bases, the J end by 4 bases, with 11 bases between. This CDR3 reads CASSEGASYGYTF. Written as DNA, the CDR3 is TGTGCCAGCAGCGAAGGGGCCAGCTATGGCTACACCTTC.

This clonotype was counted between two and nine times. V is TRBV25-1 and J is TRBJ1-2; D remains ambiguous. The V end was cut by 6 bases, the J end by 4 bases, with 15 bases between. This CDR3 has 14 amino acids. Germline lookup yields CDR1 MGHDK and CDR2 SYGVNS. CDR3 loop: CASRSRVTFYGYTF. DNA of the CDR3: TGTGCCAGCAGAAGCCGGGTCACCTTCTATGGCTACACCTTC.

There are many counts of this clonotype. The rearrangement links TRBV19 to TRBJ2-7; unclear D gene. The CDR3 has 13 residues. Germline CDR1 and CDR2: LNHDA and SQIVND (reference sequence). V lost 1 base and J 4 bases, leaving 8 bases between the germline ends. The DNA for the CDR3 is TGTGCCAGTAGTATAGCTGCAGGATACGAGCAGTACTTC. It yields the protein CASSIAAGYEQYF.

The rearrangement uses TRBV15 and TRBJ1-4; 7 bases are a match to TRBD1. The CDR3 extends over 15 amino acids. The V segment lost 0 bases and the J segment 7 bases; nucleotides outside the gene matches: 5. Germline lookup yields CDR1 LNHNV and CDR2 YYDKDF (reference sequence). The CDR3 protein is CATSRERGLSEKLFF. The CDR3 DNA sequence: TGTGCCACCAGCAGAGAGAGGGGGCTGAGTGAAAAACTGTTTTTT.

This clonotype was seen more than once but under ten times. This chain joins TRBV7-8 and TRBJ1-2; the D gene is possibly TRBD1 (5 bases). Germline loops: CDR1 SGHVS, CDR2 FQNEAQ. The CDR3 sequence is 13 residues long. V was clipped by 4 bases and J by 4 bases, with 10 bases between them. The CDR3 bases are TGTGCCAGCAGCTCCCGGGACGGCTATGGCTACACCTTC. Translation gives CASSSRDGYGYTF. The whole variable domain, filled in from reference TRBV7-8 and TRBJ1-2, reads GAGVSQSPRYKVAKRGQDVALRCDPISGHVSLFWYQQALGQGPEFLTYFQNEAQLDKSGLPSDRFFAERPEGSVSTLKIQRTQQEDSAVYLCASSSRDGYGYTFGSGTRLTVV.

The chain recombines TRBV5-4 with TRBJ1-6; no clear D gene. Trimming cost V 5 bases and J 6 bases, with 9 bases left between them. The CDR3 has 13 residues. Germline V gives CDR1 SGHNT, CDR2 YYREEE (reference sequence). CDR3 loop: CASSKQFNSPLHF. The CDR3 bases are TGTGCCAGCAGTAAACAGTTTAATTCACCCCTCCACTTT.

Concerning this clonotype itself: A read error may produce the germline difference seen at one junction end. This chain connects TRBV20-1 to TRBJ1-1; D is unclear. The V gene's germline CDR1 is DFQATT and CDR2 SNEGSKA (reference sequence). The CDR3 length is 14 residues. The CDR3 sequence: CSARVGSTHTEAFF. The CDR3 DNA reads TGCAGTGCTAGAGTGGGGTCTACCCACACCGAAGCTTTCTTT.

As regards this clonotype: The junction departs from the called germline gene at one end, perhaps through a read error. The rearrangement uses TRBV20-1 and TRBJ2-7, with a weak D call TRBD1 (6 bases). CDR3 length: 14 amino acids. Germline CDR1 reads DFQATT; CDR2 reads SNEGSKA (reference sequence). The CDR3 loop is CGAHRVRSSYEQYF. The CDR3 nucleotides read TGCGGTGCTCACAGGGTCCGAAGCTCCTACGAGCAGTACTTC.

This clonotype has only a few counts. The gene calls are TRBV10-3 and TRBJ2-3; 9 positions match TRBD1. The CDR3 covers 15 residues. Germline CDR1 ENHRY, CDR2 SYGVKD. Trimming cost V 10 bases and J 6 bases; bases outside gene matches: 14. In DNA, the CDR3 is TGTGCCACCACCGGGGGACGACAGGGGGAGGATACGCAGTATTTT. Encoded protein: CATTGGRQGEDTQYF.

The genes are TRBV7-2 and TRBJ1-2, with D tentatively TRBD1 (6 bases). Trimming stripped 5 bases from V and 4 bases from J, with 14 bases between. Germline-derived CDR1 and CDR2 are SGHTA and FQGNSA. This CDR3 contains 14 residues. The CDR3 reads CASSAMDSSYGYTF. The CDR3 nucleotides read TGTGCCAGCAGCGCTATGGACAGTTCCTATGGCTACACCTTC.

The V gene is TRBV20-1, the J gene TRBJ1-6; D is unresolved. V was trimmed by 1 base and J by 6 bases, leaving 4 bases between them. The V gene's germline CDR1 is DFQATT and CDR2 SNEGSKA (reference sequence). The CDR3 extends over 12 amino acids. CDR3 DNA: TGCAGTGCTAGAGGGGTTAATTCACCCCTCCACTTT. This encodes CSARGVNSPLHF.

The V call is TRBV6-1, the J call TRBJ1-3; D possibly corresponds to TRBD1 (5 bases). Germline CDR1 is MNHNS and CDR2 is SASEGT. The CDR3 totals 18 residues. Trimming pared 9 bases from V and 0 bases from J, leaving 24 bases between. The CDR3 region is CASSIRATAAVSGNTIYF. The CDR3 bases are TGTGCCAGTAGTATAAGAGCGACAGCCGCCGTCTCTGGAAACACCATATATTTT.